This T cell receptor (beta chain) was observed in a study of OX40 agonist ivuxolimab in advanced cancers. Study-level background: Patients received ivuxolimab, an intravenous treatment, every 2 weeks at 0.01 to 10 mg/kg. Study-wide results and limits: Partial responders receiving 0.1-3.0 mg/kg showed among the lowest clonal expansion.

Sequenced by immunoSEQ multiplex PCR; TCRdb stores in-frame clones only, minus some. The repertoire holds about 84,000 clones, with over 65% as singletons. The V and J ends lost 2 bases and 8 bases respectively, with 16 bases between them. In germline, CDR1 is SGHAT, CDR2 FQNNGV. The length of the CDR3 is 16 residues. In regard to this clone: Its antigen is still unknown.

This clonotype originated in an adult with an advanced solid tumor such as melanoma, head and neck, liver or kidney cancer. This chain connects TRBV11-2 to TRBJ1-6; D is ambiguous. The source was CD4+ or CD8+ T cells sorted from blood, collected in a trial of the OX40 agonist ivuxolimab. CDR3 region: CASSLRRAPGDSPLHF. CDR3 DNA: TGTGCCAGCAGCTTACGCCGGGCTCCTGGAGATTCACCCCTCCACTTT. The whole variable domain, remainder taken from reference TRBV11-2 and TRBJ1-6, is EAGVAQSPRYKIIEKRQSVAFWCNPISGHATLYWYQQILGQGPKLLIQFQNNGVVDDSQLPKDRFSAERLKGVDSTLKIQPAKLEDSAVYLCASSLRRAPGDSPLHFGNGTRLTVT.